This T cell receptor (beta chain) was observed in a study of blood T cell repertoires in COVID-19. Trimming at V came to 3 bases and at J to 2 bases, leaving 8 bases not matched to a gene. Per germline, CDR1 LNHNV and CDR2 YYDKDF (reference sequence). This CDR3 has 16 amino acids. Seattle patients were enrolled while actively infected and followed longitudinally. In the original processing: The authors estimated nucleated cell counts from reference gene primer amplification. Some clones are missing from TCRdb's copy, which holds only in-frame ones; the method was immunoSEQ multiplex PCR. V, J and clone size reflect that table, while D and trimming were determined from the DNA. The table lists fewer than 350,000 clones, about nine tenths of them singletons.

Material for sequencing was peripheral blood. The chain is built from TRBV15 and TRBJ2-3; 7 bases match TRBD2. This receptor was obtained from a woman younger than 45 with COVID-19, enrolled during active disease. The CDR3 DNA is TGTGCCACCAGCAGCGGTTCGGGGGGTTACACAGATACGCAGTATTTT. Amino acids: CATSSGSGGYTDTQYF. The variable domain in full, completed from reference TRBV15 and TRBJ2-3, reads DAMVIQNPRYQVTQFGKPVTLSCSQTLNHNVMYWYQQKSSQAPKLLFHYYDKDFNNEADTPDNFQSRRPNTSFCFLDIRSPGLGDTAMYLCATSSGSGGYTDTQYFGPGTRLTVL.